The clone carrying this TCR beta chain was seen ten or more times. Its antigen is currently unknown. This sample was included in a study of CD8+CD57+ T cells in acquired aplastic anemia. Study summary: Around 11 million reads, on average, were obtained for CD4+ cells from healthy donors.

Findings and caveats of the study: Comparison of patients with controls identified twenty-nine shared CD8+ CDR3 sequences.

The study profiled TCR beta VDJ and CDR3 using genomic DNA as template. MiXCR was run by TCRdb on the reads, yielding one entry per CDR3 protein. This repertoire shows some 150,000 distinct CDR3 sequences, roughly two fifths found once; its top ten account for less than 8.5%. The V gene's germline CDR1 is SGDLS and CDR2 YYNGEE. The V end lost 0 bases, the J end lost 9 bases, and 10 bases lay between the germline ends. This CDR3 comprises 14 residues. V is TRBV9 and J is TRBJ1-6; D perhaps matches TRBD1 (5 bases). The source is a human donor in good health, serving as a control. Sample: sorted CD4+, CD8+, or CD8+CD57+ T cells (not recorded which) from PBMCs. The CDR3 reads CASSVGRGSSPLHF. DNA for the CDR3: TGTGCCAGCAGCGTAGGAAGGGGCAGTTCACCCCTCCACTTT.